A selection of T cell receptor beta chains follows, all from one sample in a study of blood T cells in healthy people across ages. TCRdb recomputed calls from the 5' RACE reads with MiXCR, one row per CDR3 protein. The sample includes almost 550,000 distinct CDR3 sequences, under 30% of them seen just once. These data also featured in a second study, about T cells of mothers and their children.

The sequencing sample was made of blood. The receptors derive from a boy aged 10-17 years in good health. The CDR3 runs from the conserved cysteine through the conserved F or W. The D gene is left open where the match is weak. Size is stated for part of the rows, as once, few or many counts, or as a class when the clone is expanded.

TRBD2	few	TRBJ2-4	TRBV5-1	15	CASSLGLEAKNIQYF	TGCGCCAGCAGCCTCGGACTAGAGGCCAAAAACATTCAGTACTTC
TRBD2	few	TRBJ2-5	TRBV7-2	15	CASRGLWMRGETQYF	TGTGCCAGCAGGGGCCTCTGGATGCGGGGGGAGACCCAGTACTTC
TRBD2	few	TRBJ2-1	TRBV11-2	17	CASSLLPAGGLGNEQFF	TGTGCCAGCAGCCTACTCCCAGCGGGGGGGCTCGGCAATGAGCAGTTCTTC
TRBD2	few	TRBJ2-7	TRBV2	18	CASSGLLGLAGGPNEQYF	TGTGCCAGCAGTGGGCTTTTGGGACTAGCGGGAGGGCCCAACGAGCAGTACTTC
TRBD2	few	TRBJ2-5	TRBV20-1	15	CSARDPSGYQETQYF	TGCAGTGCTAGAGATCCTAGCGGTTACCAAGAGACCCAGTACTTC
TRBD2	NA	TRBJ2-7	TRBV18	15	CASSPAAGGPDEQYF	TGTGCCAGCTCACCAGCGGCGGGGGGGCCAGATGAGCAGTACTTC
NA	NA	TRBJ1-1	TRBV19	14	CASSKGHMNTEAFF	TGTGCCAGTAGTAAAGGACACATGAACACTGAAGCTTTCTTT
NA	NA	TRBJ2-3	TRBV11-2	13	CASSENREDTQYF	TGTGCCAGCAGCGAGAACAGGGAAGATACGCAGTATTTT
NA	few	TRBJ2-5	TRBV4-1	14	CASSPDSIWETQYF	TGCGCCAGCAGCCCGGACTCTATCTGGGAGACCCAGTACTTC
TRBD1	NA	TRBJ1-2	TRBV2	14	CASSGIGGGDGYTF	TGTGCCAGCAGTGGAATAGGGGGCGGCGATGGCTACACCTTC
NA	NA	TRBJ2-5	TRBV24-1	15	CATSDPTGSQETQYF	TGTGCCACCAGTGATCCGACTGGAAGCCAAGAGACCCAGTACTTC
TRBD1	NA	TRBJ2-1	TRBV6-5	17	CASSYSKGTGLYNEQFF	TGTGCCAGCAGTTACTCGAAGGGGACAGGTCTCTACAATGAGCAGTTCTTC
NA	few	TRBJ1-3	TRBV3-1	13	CASSQRSGNTIYF	TGTGCCAGCAGCCAGCGCTCTGGAAACACCATATATTTT
NA	NA	TRBJ2-7	TRBV29-1	12	CSVDQGSYEQYF	TGCAGCGTTGATCAGGGCTCCTACGAGCAGTACTTC
TRBD1	NA	TRBJ1-2	TRBV7-2	13	CASSGQGAGGYTF	TGTGCCAGCAGCGGACAGGGGGCCGGTGGCTACACCTTC
NA	NA	TRBJ2-5	TRBV9	15	CASSPRTVFAETQYF	TGTGCCAGCAGCCCCCGGACCGTGTTCGCAGAGACCCAGTACTTC
TRBD2	NA	TRBJ2-3	TRBV4-3	16	CASSHLAGELGDTQYF	TGCGCCAGCAGCCACTTAGCGGGGGAGCTGGGAGATACGCAGTATTTT
TRBD2	NA	TRBJ2-1	TRBV29-1	16	CSVRYRRTSGDNEQFF	TGCAGCGTAAGATACAGAAGAACTAGCGGGGACAATGAGCAGTTCTTC
NA	few	TRBJ1-6	TRBV4-3	18	CASSQGGGPGRNNSPLHF	TGCGCCAGCAGCCAAGGAGGGGGGCCCGGACGGAATAATTCACCCCTCCACTTT
TRBD1	few	TRBJ1-4	TRBV2	15	CASSELGQFNEKLFF	TGTGCCAGCAGTGAATTGGGACAGTTTAATGAAAAACTGTTTTTT
NA	few	TRBJ2-5	TRBV20-1	15	CSARDPRTSEETQYF	TGCAGTGCTAGAGATCCTCGGACGAGCGAAGAGACCCAGTACTTC
TRBD1	NA	TRBJ1-5	TRBV6-2/TRBV6-3	22	CASSYPKGQGANLGPFYQPQHF	TGTGCCAGCAGTTACCCCAAGGGACAGGGGGCGAACCTGGGACCTTTCTATCAGCCCCAGCATTTT
NA	NA	TRBJ2-5	TRBV19	16	CASSMGGLGRQETQYF	TGTGCCAGTAGTATGGGGGGTCTCGGGCGACAAGAGACCCAGTACTTC
NA	few	TRBJ1-1	TRBV12-3/TRBV12-4	15	CASSLAWGVNTEAFF	TGTGCCAGCAGTTTAGCATGGGGGGTCAACACTGAAGCTTTCTTT
TRBD2	many	TRBJ2-5	TRBV29-1	12	CSVGLAEETQYF	TGCAGCGTCGGACTAGCGGAAGAGACCCAGTACTTC
TRBD1	once	TRBJ2-5	TRBV27	18	CASSLYGGGTGAQETQYF	TGTGCCAGCAGTTTATATGGTGGGGGGACAGGGGCCCAAGAGACCCAGTACTTC
NA	NA	TRBJ2-1	TRBV20-1	11	CSASSPVEQFF	TGCAGTGCTAGCAGCCCCGTTGAGCAGTTCTTC
TRBD1	NA	TRBJ2-5	TRBV20-1	13	CSARDQGAETQYF	TGCAGTGCTAGAGATCAGGGGGCAGAGACCCAGTACTTC
NA	NA	TRBJ2-1	TRBV13	16	CASSAGAQLSYNEQFF	TGTGCCAGCAGCGCCGGGGCTCAGCTCTCCTACAATGAGCAGTTCTTC
NA	few	TRBJ2-2	TRBV4-1	12	CASSRDSGELFF	TGCGCCAGCAGCCGGGATAGCGGGGAGCTGTTTTTT
TRBD1	few	TRBJ2-5	TRBV24-1	14	CATRGTGIWETQYF	TGTGCCACCAGAGGGACAGGGATTTGGGAGACCCAGTACTTC
NA	NA	TRBJ1-1	TRBV27	15	CASSLGQNLNTEAFF	TGTGCCAGCAGTTTAGGTCAGAATCTGAACACTGAAGCTTTCTTT
NA	NA	TRBJ1-1	TRBV6-2/TRBV6-3	11	CASSVSWEAFF	TGTGCCAGCAGTGTCAGCTGGGAAGCTTTCTTT
NA	NA	TRBJ2-5	TRBV3-1	15	CASSQEAHTQETQYF	TGTGCCAGCAGCCAAGAAGCCCATACGCAAGAGACCCAGTACTTC
NA	NA	TRBJ1-1	TRBV7-9	13	CASSPGRYTEAFF	TGTGCCAGCAGCCCGGGACGGTACACTGAAGCTTTCTTT
TRBD2	NA	TRBJ2-1	TRBV12-5	18	CASADRVAGEYSYNEQFF	TGTGCTAGTGCGGACCGAGTAGCGGGAGAATACTCCTACAATGAGCAGTTCTTC
TRBD2	NA	TRBJ2-5	TRBV20-1	18	CSASLLAGGPHRQETQYF	TGCAGTGCTAGCTTACTAGCGGGGGGGCCCCATAGACAAGAGACCCAGTACTTC
NA	NA	TRBJ1-1	TRBV4-3	14	CASSLGRGTSLAFF	TGCGCCAGCAGCCTAGGAAGGGGGACCTCTCTGGCTTTCTTT
NA	many	TRBJ1-4	TRBV28	14	CASSLGWRNEKLFF	TGTGCCAGCAGCTTAGGGTGGCGAAATGAAAAACTGTTTTTT
TRBD1	few	TRBJ2-3	TRBV4-1	14	CASSPLTGTGTQYF	TGCGCCAGCAGCCCACTTACCGGGACAGGGACACAGTATTTT
NA	NA	TRBJ2-4	TRBV29-1	14	CSASDHLAKNIQYF	TGCAGCGCCTCGGATCATCTAGCCAAAAACATTCAGTACTTC
TRBD1	few	TRBJ1-5	TRBV18	18	CASSQPGQGNSGNQPQHF	TGTGCCAGCTCACAGCCGGGACAGGGTAATAGCGGGAATCAGCCCCAGCATTTT
NA	few	TRBJ2-5	TRBV7-2	13	CASSSEPAGTQYF	TGTGCCAGCAGCTCCGAGCCCGCGGGGACCCAGTACTTC
NA	NA	TRBJ1-3	TRBV7-2	15	CASSLVGSTGNTIYF	TGTGCCAGCAGCTTAGTGGGGAGCACTGGAAACACCATATATTTT
TRBD2	NA	TRBJ2-1	TRBV29-1	15	CSGRESSGPHKEQFF	TGCAGCGGCCGAGAATCTAGCGGACCTCACAAGGAGCAGTTCTTC
NA	few	TRBJ1-5	TRBV11-2	14	CASSLGVGAQPQHF	TGTGCCAGCAGCTTAGGAGTAGGGGCGCAGCCCCAGCATTTT
TRBD1	few	TRBJ2-5	TRBV11-2	14	CASSVGQGKETQYF	TGTGCCAGCAGCGTGGGACAGGGGAAAGAGACCCAGTACTTC
TRBD1	NA	TRBJ1-1	TRBV20-1	15	CSAREGQEMNTEAFF	TGCAGTGCTAGAGAGGGACAGGAGATGAACACTGAAGCTTTCTTT
TRBD2	NA	TRBJ2-1	TRBV24-1	12	CATSDRAGVPFF	TGTGCCACCAGTGATCGAGCGGGAGTTCCGTTCTTC
TRBD1	NA	TRBJ1-6	TRBV3-1	17	CASSQVGQGVWNSPLHF	TGTGCCAGCAGCCAAGTGGGACAGGGGGTCTGGAATTCACCCCTCCACTTT
TRBD2	few	TRBJ2-1	TRBV20-1	15	CSVAHGLAGAHEQFF	TGCAGCGTAGCGCACGGACTAGCGGGAGCCCATGAGCAGTTCTTC
TRBD2	NA	TRBJ2-5	TRBV5-4	17	CASSLSASGGAKETQYF	TGTGCCAGCAGCTTGTCTGCTAGCGGGGGGGCAAAAGAGACCCAGTACTTC
NA	few	TRBJ1-4	TRBV4-3	17	CASSQGWTETTNEKLFF	TGCGCCAGCAGCCAAGGTTGGACCGAGACAACTAATGAAAAACTGTTTTTT
NA	NA	TRBJ1-3	TRBV15	15	CATSTGPNSGNTIYF	TGTGCCACCAGCACCGGACCGAACTCTGGAAACACCATATATTTT